The 12 T cell receptor beta chains listed next were all sequenced from one sample in a study of blood T cell repertoires in COVID-19. Some clones are missing from TCRdb's copy, which holds only in-frame ones; the method was immunoSEQ multiplex PCR. Among some 300,000 clones listed, more than 80% were seen once. What was sequenced was peripheral blood. Receptor source: a woman aged 50 to 60 with COVID-19, enrolled during active disease.

J is TRBJ2-1 and V is TRBV9, with TRBD2 identical over 13 bases. Germline loops: CDR1 SGDLS, CDR2 YYNGEE. V lost 3 bases to trimming and J lost 4 bases; unmatched junction nucleotides: 4. This CDR3 spans 16 amino acids. CDR3 sequence: CASSGTSGSLYNEQFF. DNA of the CDR3: TGTGCCAGCAGCGGGACTAGCGGGAGTCTGTACAATGAGCAGTTCTTC.

The rearrangement uses TRBV29-1 and TRBJ1-3, with TRBD1 matching 9 bases. Looked up from germline, CDR1 is SQVTM and CDR2 is ANQGSEA. The CDR3 covers 15 residues. J was trimmed by 2 bases and V by 1 base; bases with no gene match: 3. The CDR3 bases are TGCAGCGTTGAAGTGGGACAGGGACCTGGAAACACCATATATTTT. It is translated as CSVEVGQGPGNTIYF.

This clone has a single count. This rearrangement joins TRBV27 to TRBJ2-7, with D possibly being TRBD1 (5 bases). CDR3 length: 15 residues. Germline CDR1 and CDR2: MNHEY and SMNVEV (reference sequence). Trimming shortened V by 1 base and J by 4 bases, and 14 bases separated the two germline ends. The DNA for the CDR3 is TGTGCCAGCAGTTTATTTGCAGGGCAAATTTACGAGCAGTACTTC. It encodes CASSLFAGQIYEQYF.

This chain connects TRBV19 to TRBJ2-7; 8 positions agree with TRBD1. Germline V gives CDR1 LNHDA, CDR2 SQIVND (reference sequence). The CDR3 consists of 14 residues. The V segment lost 5 bases and the J segment 2 bases; nucleotides outside the gene matches: 5. This CDR3 reads CASSLTGDPYEQYF. The CDR3 DNA reads TGTGCCAGTAGTTTGACAGGGGACCCCTACGAGCAGTACTTC.

For the CDR3, the DNA is TGTGCCAGCAGCTTTCGGGGCGGGAGGGCCGGCTCCTACAATGAGCAGTTCTTC. Its protein is CASSFRGGRAGSYNEQFF. The chain has TRBV3-1 (or the pseudogene TRBV3-2) and TRBJ2-1; 9 positions match TRBD2. The CDR3 contains 18 residues. Germline values: CDR1 LGHDT, CDR2 YNNKEL (reference sequence). V dropped 5 bases and J dropped 0; count of bases not matched to a gene: 11.

The chain is built from TRBV29-1 and TRBJ2-6; D is undetermined. CDR1 is SQVTM, CDR2 ANQGSEA, per germline. Between the trimmed V and J ends, which lost 2 bases and 4 bases, there was a span of 15 bases. The CDR3 has 16 amino acids. CDR3: CSVEPLLGKGANVLTF. In DNA form, the CDR3 reads TGCAGCGTTGAACCCCTGCTGGGCAAGGGGGCCAACGTCCTGACTTTC.

The gene calls are TRBV25-1 and TRBJ1-2; 8 bases fit TRBD1. With 2 bases clipped from V and 7 bases from J, the junction kept 6 bases outside the gene matches. From germline, CDR1 is MGHDK and CDR2 SYGVNS. This CDR3 is built from 14 residues. Here the CDR3 DNA reads TGTGCCAGCAGTGAACCGGACAGGGTGCTTGGCTACACCTTC. The encoded protein is CASSEPDRVLGYTF.

This clone was seen more than once but under ten times. This chain uses TRBV11-2 with TRBJ2-7, with D tentatively TRBD2 (6 bases). Trimming took 5 bases from V and 2 from J, leaving 13 bases between them. Germline V gene sequence: CDR1 SGHAT, CDR2 FQNNGV. This CDR3 is 14 amino acids long. The DNA for the CDR3 is TGTGCCAGCAGCCCCCGGGACTTAACCTACGAGCAGTACTTC. Amino acids: CASSPRDLTYEQYF.

The chain couples TRBV6-5 to TRBJ1-1; 7 bases map to TRBD1. J gave up 2 bases and V 3 bases, and 6 bases lay outside the gene matches. The CDR3 has 15 residues. The V gene's germline CDR1 is MNHEY and CDR2 SVGAGI. CDR3 sequence (DNA): TGTGCCAGCAGTTATACAGGGGACCTTAACACTGAAGCTTTCTTT. This translates into CASSYTGDLNTEAFF.

The chain carries TRBV7-3 and TRBJ2-3, with 11 bases matching TRBD2. Germline V gene lookup returns CDR1 SGHTA and CDR2 FQGTGA. V lost 5 bases and J lost 4; bases outside the gene matches: 5. The CDR3 covers 15 residues. The CDR3 protein is CASSPGLAVADTQYF. CDR3 nucleotide sequence: TGTGCCAGCAGCCCGGGACTAGCGGTAGCAGATACGCAGTATTTT.

The chain employs TRBV11-2 and TRBJ2-5; TRBD2 aligns across 9 bases. CDR1 SGHAT and CDR2 FQNNGV come from the germline V gene. This CDR3 region has 15 residues. J lost 5 bases, V lost 5 bases, and 9 bases had no gene match. Here the CDR3 DNA reads TGTGCCAGCAGCGAAGATAGCGGGAGTGGGGAGACCCAGTACTTC. It is translated as CASSEDSGSGETQYF.

V is TRBV18 and J is TRBJ2-2; TRBD2 might be the D (6 bases). Germline V gene data show CDR1 as KGHSH and CDR2 as LQKENI. The ends were cut back, 2 bases at V and 3 bases at J, with 10 bases in the middle. The length of the CDR3 is 15 residues. The CDR3 sequence is CASSPNGRDTGELFF. The CDR3 DNA follows: TGTGCCAGCTCACCAAACGGGAGAGACACCGGGGAGCTGTTTTTT.